One and the same sample provided the 6 T cell receptor beta chains below, sequenced in a study of blood T cell repertoires in COVID-19. Clones were sequenced by immunoSEQ multiplex PCR, and TCRdb holds only the in-frame ones, with some missing. The table includes around 100,000 clones, about 87% detected once. What was sequenced was peripheral blood. These receptor sequences come from a woman between 45 and 65 years old with acute or convalescent COVID-19.

J is TRBJ2-1 and V is TRBV4-2, with 12 bases matching TRBD2. Per the germline V gene, CDR1 is LGHNA and CDR2 is YNFKEQ. Trimming at V came to 1 base and at J to 8 bases, leaving 9 bases not matched to a gene. This CDR3 contains 17 residues. The CDR3 spells CASSQAPSGGVPHEQFF. The CDR3 coding sequence is TGTGCCAGCAGCCAAGCGCCTAGCGGGGGGGTACCCCATGAGCAGTTCTTC.

The V gene is TRBV7-2, the J gene TRBJ1-6, with D maybe TRBD1 (5 bases). V was cut by 1 base and J by 10 bases, with 8 bases left in between. The length of the CDR3 is 13 residues. The germline V gene encodes CDR1 SGHTA and CDR2 FQGNSA. The CDR3 DNA follows: TGTGCCAGCAGCTTAGAGGGGAACTCACCCCTCCACTTT. This encodes CASSLEGNSPLHF.

The rearrangement uses TRBV6-5 and TRBJ1-4, with 9 bases identical to TRBD1. The CDR3 extends over 15 amino acids. V trimming: 5 bases; J trimming: 8 bases; junction bases outside the gene matches: 9. In germline, CDR1 is MNHEY, CDR2 SVGAGI. CDR3 amino acids: CASSPGTGLLEKLFF. As DNA, the CDR3 is TGTGCCAGCAGTCCAGGGACAGGGCTTCTGGAAAAACTGTTTTTT.

The chain uses TRBV18 and TRBJ2-7; 13 nucleotides align to TRBD2. The CDR3 contains 19 residues. The V segment lost 5 bases and the J segment 3 bases; nucleotides outside the gene matches: 16. Germline lookup yields CDR1 KGHSH and CDR2 LQKENI. CDR3 nucleotides: TGTGCCAGCTCAAGGAATATCCCAAATGGACTAGCGGGAGTCTACGAGCAGTACTTC. It yields the protein CASSRNIPNGLAGVYEQYF.

This rearrangement joins TRBV9 to TRBJ2-3; TRBD2 might be the D (7 bases). The CDR3 extends over 17 amino acids. V lost 0 bases, J lost 3 bases, and 17 bases lay in between. In germline, CDR1 is SGDLS, CDR2 YYNGEE. The CDR3 loop reads CASSVAAGALTTDTQYF. CDR3 DNA: TGTGCCAGCAGCGTAGCGGCGGGGGCCCTTACTACAGATACGCAGTATTTT.

The rearrangement uses TRBV19 and TRBJ1-5; D remains unclear. This CDR3 contains 13 residues. Germline CDR1 is LNHDA and CDR2 is SQIVND (reference sequence). V lost 2 bases and J 3 bases, leaving 5 bases between the germline ends. The CDR3 nucleotides are TGTGCCAGTAGTATAACGGTCAATCAGCCCCAGCATTTT. It specifies CASSITVNQPQHF.